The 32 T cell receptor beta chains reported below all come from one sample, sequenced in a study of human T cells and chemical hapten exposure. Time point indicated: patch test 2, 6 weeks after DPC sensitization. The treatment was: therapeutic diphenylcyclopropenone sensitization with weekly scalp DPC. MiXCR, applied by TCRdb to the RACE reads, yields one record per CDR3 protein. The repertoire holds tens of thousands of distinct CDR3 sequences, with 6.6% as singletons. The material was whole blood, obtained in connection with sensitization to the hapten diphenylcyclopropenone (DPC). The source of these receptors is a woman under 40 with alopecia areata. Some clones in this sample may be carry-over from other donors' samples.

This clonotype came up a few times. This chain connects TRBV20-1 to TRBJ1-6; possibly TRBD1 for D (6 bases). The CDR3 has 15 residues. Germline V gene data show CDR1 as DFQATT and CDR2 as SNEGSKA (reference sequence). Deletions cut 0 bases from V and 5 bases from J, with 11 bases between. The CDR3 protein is CSARDVRGNNSPLHF. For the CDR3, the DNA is TGCAGTGCTAGAGACGTGAGGGGGAATAATTCACCCCTCCACTTT.

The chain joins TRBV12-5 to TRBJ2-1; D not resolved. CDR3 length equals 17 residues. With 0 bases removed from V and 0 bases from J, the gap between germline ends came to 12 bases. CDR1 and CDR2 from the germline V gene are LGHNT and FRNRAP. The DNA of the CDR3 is TGTGCTAGTGGTTTGGTACTCGGAGCCAGCTCCTACAATGAGCAGTTCTTC. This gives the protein CASGLVLGASSYNEQFF.

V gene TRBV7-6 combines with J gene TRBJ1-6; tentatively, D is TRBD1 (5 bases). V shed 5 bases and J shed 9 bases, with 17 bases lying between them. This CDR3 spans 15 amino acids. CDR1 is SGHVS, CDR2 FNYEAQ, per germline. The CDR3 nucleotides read TGTGCCAGCAGCCCTAACCCCGGGGGTGGTTCACCCCTCCACTTT. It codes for CASSPNPGGGSPLHF.

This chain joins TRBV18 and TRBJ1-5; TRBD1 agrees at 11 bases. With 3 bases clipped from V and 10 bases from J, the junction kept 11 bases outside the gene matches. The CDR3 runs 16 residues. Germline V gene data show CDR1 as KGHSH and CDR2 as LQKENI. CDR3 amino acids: CASSPSGQGGMEPQHF. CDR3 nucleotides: TGTGCCAGCTCACCCTCGGGACAGGGGGGTATGGAACCCCAGCATTTT. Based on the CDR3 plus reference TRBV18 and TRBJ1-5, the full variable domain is NAGVMQNPRHLVRRRGQEARLRCSPMKGHSHVYWYRQLPEEGLKFMVYLQKENIIDESGMPKERFSAEFPKEGPSILRIQQVVRGDSAAYFCASSPSGQGGMEPQHFGDGTRLSIL.

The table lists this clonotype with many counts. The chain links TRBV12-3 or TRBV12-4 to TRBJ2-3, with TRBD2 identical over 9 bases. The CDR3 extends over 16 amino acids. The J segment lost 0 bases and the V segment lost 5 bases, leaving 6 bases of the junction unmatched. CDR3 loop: CASSTAGGTSTDTQYF. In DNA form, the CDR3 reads TGTGCCAGCAGTACAGCGGGGGGAACTAGCACAGATACGCAGTATTTT.

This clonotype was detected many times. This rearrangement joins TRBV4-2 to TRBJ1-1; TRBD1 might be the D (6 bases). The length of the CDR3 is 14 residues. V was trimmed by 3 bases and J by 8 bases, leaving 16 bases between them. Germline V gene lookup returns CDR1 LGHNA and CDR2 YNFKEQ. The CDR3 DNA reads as TGTGCCAGCAGCCAGGGCCAGGGGTCCTCCGAAGCTTTCTTT. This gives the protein CASSQGQGSSEAFF.

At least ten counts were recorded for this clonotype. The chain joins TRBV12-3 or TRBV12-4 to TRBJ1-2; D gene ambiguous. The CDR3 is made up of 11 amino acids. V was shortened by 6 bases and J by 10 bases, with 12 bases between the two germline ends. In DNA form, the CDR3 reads TGTGCCAGCAGATTGGACGGCCTCTACACCTTC. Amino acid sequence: CASRLDGLYTF.

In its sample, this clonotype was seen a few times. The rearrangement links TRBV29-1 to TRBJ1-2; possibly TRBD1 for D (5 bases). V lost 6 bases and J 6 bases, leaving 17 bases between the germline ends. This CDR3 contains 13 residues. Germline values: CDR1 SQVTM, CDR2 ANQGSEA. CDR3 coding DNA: TGCAGCGTCTCGGGGGGGGATTCGGATGGCTACACCTTC. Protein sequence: CSVSGGDSDGYTF.

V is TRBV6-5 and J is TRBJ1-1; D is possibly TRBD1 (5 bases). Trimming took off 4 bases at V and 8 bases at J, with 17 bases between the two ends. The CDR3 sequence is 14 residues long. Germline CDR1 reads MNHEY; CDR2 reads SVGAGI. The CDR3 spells CASSSGTKVKEAFF. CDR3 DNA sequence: TGTGCCAGCAGTTCCGGGACGAAAGTCAAAGAAGCTTTCTTT.

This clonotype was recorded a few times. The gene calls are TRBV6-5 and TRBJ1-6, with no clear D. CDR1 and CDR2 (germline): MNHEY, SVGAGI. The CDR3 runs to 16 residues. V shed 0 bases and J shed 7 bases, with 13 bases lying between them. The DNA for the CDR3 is TGTGCCAGCAGTTACTCGATGGGGAGTCGCAATTCACCCCTCCACTTT. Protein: CASSYSMGSRNSPLHF.

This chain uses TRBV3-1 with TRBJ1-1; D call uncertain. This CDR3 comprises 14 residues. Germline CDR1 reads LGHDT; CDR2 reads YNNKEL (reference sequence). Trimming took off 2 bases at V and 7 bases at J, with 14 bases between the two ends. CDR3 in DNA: TGTGCCAGCAGCCAATTCGGTGGGATAAGTGAAGCTTTCTTT. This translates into CASSQFGGISEAFF.

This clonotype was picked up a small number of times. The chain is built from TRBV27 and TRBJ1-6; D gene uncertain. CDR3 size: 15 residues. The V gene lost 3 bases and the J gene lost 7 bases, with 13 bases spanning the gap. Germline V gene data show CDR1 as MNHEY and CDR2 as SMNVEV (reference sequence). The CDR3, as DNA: TGTGCCAGCAGTTTTGCCTCCGGTAGGAATTCACCCCTCCACTTT. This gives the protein CASSFASGRNSPLHF.

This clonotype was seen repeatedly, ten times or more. This CDR3 reads CSISDRGSGNTQYF. The CDR3 coding sequence is TGCAGCATATCGGACAGGGGGTCCGGTAATACGCAGTATTTT. This sequence joins TRBV20-1 and TRBJ2-3, with TRBD1 matching 10 bases. The CDR3 covers 14 residues. CDR1 and CDR2 (germline): DFQATT, SNEGSKA (reference sequence).

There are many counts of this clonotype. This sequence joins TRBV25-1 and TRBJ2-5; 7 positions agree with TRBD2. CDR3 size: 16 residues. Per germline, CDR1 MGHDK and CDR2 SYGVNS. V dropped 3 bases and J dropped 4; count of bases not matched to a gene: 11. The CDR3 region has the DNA TGTGCCAGCAGTGACCCTTTGGGGGGGTCCCCAGAGACCCAGTACTTC. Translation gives CASSDPLGGSPETQYF.

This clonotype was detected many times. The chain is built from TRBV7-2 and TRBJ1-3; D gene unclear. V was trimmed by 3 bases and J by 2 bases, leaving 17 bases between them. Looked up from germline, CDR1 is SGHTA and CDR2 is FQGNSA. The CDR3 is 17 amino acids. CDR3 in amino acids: CASSLGSLGGPGNTIYF. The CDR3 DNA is TGTGCCAGCAGCTTGGGGAGTCTAGGCGGGCCTGGAAACACCATATATTTT.

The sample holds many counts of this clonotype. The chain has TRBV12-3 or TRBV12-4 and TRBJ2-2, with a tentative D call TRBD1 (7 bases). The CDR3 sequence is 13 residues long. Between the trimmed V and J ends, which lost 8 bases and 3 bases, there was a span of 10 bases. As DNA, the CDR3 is TGTGCCAGCCAGGGGGGCCACACCGGGGAGCTGTTTTTT. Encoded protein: CASQGGHTGELFF.

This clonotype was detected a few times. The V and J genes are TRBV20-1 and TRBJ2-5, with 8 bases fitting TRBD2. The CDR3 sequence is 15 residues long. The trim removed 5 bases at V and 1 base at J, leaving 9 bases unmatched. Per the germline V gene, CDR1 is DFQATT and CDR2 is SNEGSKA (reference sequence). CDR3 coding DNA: TGCAGTGCTCCCTCGCAGCGGGGGACCCAAGAGACCCAGTACTTC. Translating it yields CSAPSQRGTQETQYF.

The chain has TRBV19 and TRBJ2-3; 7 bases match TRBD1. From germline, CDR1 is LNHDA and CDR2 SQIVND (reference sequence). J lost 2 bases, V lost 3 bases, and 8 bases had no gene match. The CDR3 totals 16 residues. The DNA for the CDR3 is TGTGCCAGTAGTATCAGAGAACAGGGGTTCACAGATACGCAGTATTTT. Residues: CASSIREQGFTDTQYF.

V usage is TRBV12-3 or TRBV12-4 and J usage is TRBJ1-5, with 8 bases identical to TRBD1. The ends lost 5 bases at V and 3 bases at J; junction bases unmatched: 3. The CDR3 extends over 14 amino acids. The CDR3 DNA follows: TGTGCCAGCAGTCAGGGGGCCTCCAATCAGCCCCAGCATTTT. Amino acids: CASSQGASNQPQHF.

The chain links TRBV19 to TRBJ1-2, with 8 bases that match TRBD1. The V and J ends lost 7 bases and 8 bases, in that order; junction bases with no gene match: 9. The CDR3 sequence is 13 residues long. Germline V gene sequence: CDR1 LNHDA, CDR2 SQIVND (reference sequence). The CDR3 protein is CASNFPAGGGYTF. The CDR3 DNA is TGTGCCAGTAACTTTCCGGCAGGGGGCGGCTACACCTTC.

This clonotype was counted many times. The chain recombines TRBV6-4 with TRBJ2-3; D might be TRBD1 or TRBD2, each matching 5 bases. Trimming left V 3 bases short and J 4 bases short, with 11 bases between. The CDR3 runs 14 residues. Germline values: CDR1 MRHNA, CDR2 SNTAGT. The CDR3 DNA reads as TGTGCCAGCAGTGAAGGGGACGAAGCAGATACGCAGTATTTT. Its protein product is CASSEGDEADTQYF.

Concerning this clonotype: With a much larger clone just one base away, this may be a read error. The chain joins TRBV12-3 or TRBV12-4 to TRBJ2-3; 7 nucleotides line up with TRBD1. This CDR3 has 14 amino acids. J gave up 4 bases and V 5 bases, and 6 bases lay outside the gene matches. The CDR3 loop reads CASSRDSHADTQYF. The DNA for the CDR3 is TGTGCCAGCAGTCGGGACAGCCACGCAGATACGCAGTATTTT.

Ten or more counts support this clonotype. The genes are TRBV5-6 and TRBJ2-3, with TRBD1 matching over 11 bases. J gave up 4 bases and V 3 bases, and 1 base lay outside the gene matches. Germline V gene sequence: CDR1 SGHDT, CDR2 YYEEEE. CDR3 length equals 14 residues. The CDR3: CASSSGQGADTQYF. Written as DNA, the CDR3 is TGTGCCAGCAGCTCGGGACAGGGGGCAGATACGCAGTATTTT.

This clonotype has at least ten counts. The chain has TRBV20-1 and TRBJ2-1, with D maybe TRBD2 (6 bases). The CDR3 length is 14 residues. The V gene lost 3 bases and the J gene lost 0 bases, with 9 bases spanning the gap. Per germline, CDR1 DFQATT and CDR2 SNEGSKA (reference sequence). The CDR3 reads CSASGGDSYNEQFF. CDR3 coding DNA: TGCAGTGCTAGTGGCGGGGACTCCTACAATGAGCAGTTCTTC.

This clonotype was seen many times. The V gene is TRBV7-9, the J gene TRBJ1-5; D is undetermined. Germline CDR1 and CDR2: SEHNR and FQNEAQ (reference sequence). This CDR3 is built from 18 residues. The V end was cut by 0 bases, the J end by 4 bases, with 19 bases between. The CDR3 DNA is TGTGCCAGCAGCTTAGCGGTACTAGGCGGCGGCCCAAATCAGCCCCAGCATTTT. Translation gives CASSLAVLGGGPNQPQHF. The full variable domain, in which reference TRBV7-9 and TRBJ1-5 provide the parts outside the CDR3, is DTGVSQNPRHKITKRGQNVTFRCDPISEHNRLYWYRQTLGQGPEFLTYFQNEAQLEKSRLLSDRFSAERPKGSFSTLEIQRTEQGDSAMYLCASSLAVLGGGPNQPQHFGDGTRLSIL.

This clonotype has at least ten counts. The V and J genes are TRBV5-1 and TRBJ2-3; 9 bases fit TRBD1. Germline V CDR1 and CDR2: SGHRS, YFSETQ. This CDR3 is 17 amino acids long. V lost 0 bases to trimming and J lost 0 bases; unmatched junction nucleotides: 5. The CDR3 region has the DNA TGCGCCAGCAGCTTGGCCGGGACAGGGAGGAGCACAGATACGCAGTATTTT. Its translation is CASSLAGTGRSTDTQYF.

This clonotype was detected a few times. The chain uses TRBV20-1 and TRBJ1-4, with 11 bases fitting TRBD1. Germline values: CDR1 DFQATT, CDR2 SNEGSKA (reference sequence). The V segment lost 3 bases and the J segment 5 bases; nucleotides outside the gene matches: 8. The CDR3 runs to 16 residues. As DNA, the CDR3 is TGCAGTGCTAGTCCTTGGACAGGGGGCGCGAATGAAAAACTGTTTTTT. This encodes CSASPWTGGANEKLFF.

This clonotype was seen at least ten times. The CDR3 DNA sequence: TGCAGCGTTGAAAGGCAGGGGAACACTGAAGCTTTCTTT. It translates to CSVERQGNTEAFF. This chain joins TRBV29-1 and TRBJ1-1; tentatively, D is TRBD1 (5 bases). CDR1 SQVTM and CDR2 ANQGSEA come from the germline V gene. The CDR3 length is 13 residues. V shed 2 bases and J shed 1 base, with 8 bases lying between them. Filled out from reference TRBV29-1 and TRBJ1-1, the complete variable domain reads SAVISQKPSRDICQRGTSLTIQCQVDSQVTMMFWYRQQPGQSLTLIATANQGSEATYESGFVIDKFPISRPNLTFSTLTVSNMSPEDSSIYLCSVERQGNTEAFFGQGTRLTVV.

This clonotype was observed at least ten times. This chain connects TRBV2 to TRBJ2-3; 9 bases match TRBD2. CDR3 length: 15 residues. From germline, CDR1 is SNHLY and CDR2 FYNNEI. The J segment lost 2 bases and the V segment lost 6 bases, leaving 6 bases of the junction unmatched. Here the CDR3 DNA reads TGTGCCAGCAGCACCCTAGCGGGGACCACAGATACGCAGTATTTT. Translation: CASSTLAGTTDTQYF.

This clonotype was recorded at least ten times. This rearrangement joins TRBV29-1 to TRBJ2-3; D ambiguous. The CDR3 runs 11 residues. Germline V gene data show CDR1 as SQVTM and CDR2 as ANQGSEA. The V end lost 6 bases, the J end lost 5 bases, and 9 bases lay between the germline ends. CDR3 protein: CSVISLDTQYF. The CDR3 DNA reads TGCAGCGTAATAAGTTTAGATACGCAGTATTTT.

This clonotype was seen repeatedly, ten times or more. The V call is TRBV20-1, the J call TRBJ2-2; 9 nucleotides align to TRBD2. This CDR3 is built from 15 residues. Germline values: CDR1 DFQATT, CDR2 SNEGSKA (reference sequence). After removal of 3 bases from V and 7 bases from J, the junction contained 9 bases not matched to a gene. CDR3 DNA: TGCAGTGCTAGGAGCCTAGCGGGGATGGGCGGGGAGCTGTTTTTT. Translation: CSARSLAGMGGELFF.

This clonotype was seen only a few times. For the CDR3, the DNA is TGTGCCATCAGTGAGTCCCCGCCCGGTCAGCCCCAGCATTTT. As protein: CAISESPPGQPQHF. V and J are TRBV10-3 and TRBJ1-5; D gene ambiguous. Germline-derived CDR1 and CDR2 are ENHRY and SYGVKD. V lost 0 bases, J lost 6 bases, and 9 bases lay in between. The CDR3 consists of 14 residues.